This T cell receptor (beta chain) comes out of a study of T-cell memory formation after mild COVID-19. About the study: Each donor largely had its own TCR clusters. Study results and caveats: CD4+ bias marked clones expanding day 15 to 37, unlike balanced contracting clones. Second-wave clones with a day 37 peak had unconfirmed SARS-CoV-2 specificity.

The CDR3 loop spans 17 amino acids. With V trimmed by 5 bases and J by 1 base, 8 bases remained unmatched. TCRdb independently ran MiXCR on the 5' RACE reads; one entry per CDR3 protein. The data contain 410,000 or so distinct CDR3 sequences, less than 25% of them singletons. This clonotype was detected only a few times. No antigen is known for it. The specimen was PBMCs or a T cell subset sorted from them (not recorded which). The clonotype originates from an adult woman who had mild COVID-19 (a few samples of this study predate the infection). Cell type and time point are not known. V gene TRBV12-3 or TRBV12-4 combines with J gene TRBJ2-2, with TRBD1 identical over 9 bases. The CDR3 DNA is TGTGCCAGCAGTCCGGGACAGGGATGGAAGAACACCGGGGAGCTGTTTTTT. Translated, it gives CASSPGQGWKNTGELFF.